This passage covers 32 T cell receptor beta chains from one sample sequenced in a study of cytomegalovirus exposure and HLA in healthy donors. Here immunoSEQ multiplex PCR was the method, and the copy in TCRdb shows in-frame clones only, minus some. The table shows about 260,000 clones, with 90% occurring only once. Sequenced sample: PBMCs. Source of these receptors: a woman younger than 45 in good health and CMV-seronegative.

This clone was counted a single time. The rearrangement links TRBV7-9 to TRBJ2-3, with 9 bases that match TRBD2. The CDR3 sequence is 17 residues long. J was trimmed by 4 bases and V by 0 bases; bases with no gene match: 8. CDR1 is SEHNR, CDR2 FQNEAQ, per germline (reference sequence). Here the CDR3 reads CASSLAHAGGPSDTQYF. CDR3 in DNA: TGTGCCAGCAGCTTAGCGCATGCGGGAGGGCCCTCAGATACGCAGTATTTT. Variable domain in full (rest from reference TRBV7-9 and TRBJ2-3): DTGVSQNPRHKITKRGQNVTFRCDPISEHNRLYWYRQTLGQGPEFLTYFQNEAQLEKSRLLSDRFSAERPKGSFSTLEIQRTEQGDSAMYLCASSLAHAGGPSDTQYFGPGTRLTVL.

The chain combines TRBV7-2 with TRBJ2-3; D remains ambiguous. Trimming pared 1 base from V and 4 bases from J, leaving 6 bases between. The CDR3 contains 13 residues. CDR1 SGHTA and CDR2 FQGNSA come from the germline V gene. The CDR3 coding sequence is TGTGCCAGCAGCTTAGTTTCGTCAGATACGCAGTATTTT. Residues: CASSLVSSDTQYF.

The chain carries TRBV2 and TRBJ2-3, with 7 bases lining up with TRBD2. The V gene's germline CDR1 is SNHLY and CDR2 FYNNEI. This CDR3 is built from 15 residues. The ends lost 7 bases at V and 2 bases at J; junction bases unmatched: 9. Here the CDR3 DNA reads TGTGCCAGCACAAGCGGGGAGGGGCCCACAGATACGCAGTATTTT. Residues: CASTSGEGPTDTQYF. Combining the CDR3 with reference TRBV2 and TRBJ2-3 gives the whole variable domain EPEVTQTPSHQVTQMGQEVILRCVPISNHLYFYWYRQILGQKVEFLVSFYNNEISEKSEIFDDQFSVERPDGSNFTLKIRSTKLEDSAMYFCASTSGEGPTDTQYFGPGTRLTVL.

This chain uses TRBV5-5 with TRBJ2-3; D unclear. V was cut by 0 bases and J by 1 base, with 18 bases left in between. The CDR3 is 18 amino acids. Germline V CDR1 and CDR2: SGHKS, YYEKEE (reference sequence). DNA for the CDR3: TGTGCCAGCAGCTTGGGAGTAGCTGGGGTGGCTGGCACAGATACGCAGTATTTT. Amino acid sequence: CASSLGVAGVAGTDTQYF.

V usage is TRBV5-1 and J usage is TRBJ1-2, with 7 nucleotides matching TRBD1. After removal of 4 bases from V and 3 bases from J, the junction contained 3 bases not matched to a gene. This CDR3 has 13 residues. Germline CDR1 SGHRS, CDR2 YFSETQ. The CDR3 DNA follows: TGCGCCAGCAGCATCGACAGGGACTATGGCTACACCTTC. Translated, it gives CASSIDRDYGYTF.

This clone has a handful of counts. The rearrangement uses TRBV19 and TRBJ2-5; D unresolved. Deletions cut 5 bases from V and 5 bases from J, with 12 bases between. From germline, CDR1 is LNHDA and CDR2 SQIVND (reference sequence). This CDR3 is built from 13 residues. This CDR3 is CASSLQVGETQYF. The CDR3 bases are TGTGCCAGTAGTTTGCAGGTTGGGGAGACCCAGTACTTC.

The J gene is TRBJ2-7, the V gene TRBV5-5; 9 positions match TRBD2. J gave up 2 bases and V 5 bases, and 5 bases lay outside the gene matches. Germline values: CDR1 SGHKS, CDR2 YYEKEE (reference sequence). This CDR3 region has 14 residues. The CDR3 loop is CASSAGGGAYEQYF. The CDR3, as DNA: TGTGCCAGCAGTGCTGGCGGGGGGGCCTACGAGCAGTACTTC.

This chain links TRBV7-9 with TRBJ2-7; 11 bases align to TRBD2. This CDR3 contains 17 residues. J was trimmed by 0 bases and V by 4 bases; bases with no gene match: 8. Germline V lookup: CDR1 SEHNR, CDR2 FQNEAQ (reference sequence). The DNA of the CDR3 is TGTGCCAGCAGCTCCACGGGACTAGCGGAGCTCTCCTACGAGCAGTACTTC. Translated: CASSSTGLAELSYEQYF.

V usage is TRBV11-3 and J usage is TRBJ2-7; the D gene could be TRBD1 or TRBD2 (5 bases each). The CDR3 sequence is 13 residues long. The germline gives CDR1 SGHNT, CDR2 YENEEA. V was clipped by 3 bases and J by 6 bases, with 12 bases between them. This CDR3 is CASSFRGAAEQYF. CDR3 DNA: TGTGCCAGCAGCTTCCGGGGCGCGGCCGAGCAGTACTTC.

This sequence joins TRBV7-2 and TRBJ1-5; D is uncertain. Germline loops: CDR1 SGHTA, CDR2 FQGNSA. Trimming took off 3 bases at V and 2 bases at J, with 17 bases between the two ends. This CDR3 is built from 17 residues. Here the CDR3 reads CASSFQVDLTGNQPQHF. In nucleotides, the CDR3 is TGTGCCAGCAGCTTTCAGGTAGATCTAACGGGCAATCAGCCCCAGCATTTT.

V is TRBV27 and J is TRBJ1-1; TRBD1 matches at 9 bases. CDR1 is MNHEY, CDR2 SMNVEV, per germline (reference sequence). Trimming cost V 2 bases and J 3 bases; bases outside gene matches: 10. The CDR3 runs 17 residues. The CDR3 sequence: CASSLIAPGQGDTEAFF. The CDR3 DNA reads TGTGCCAGCAGTTTAATCGCCCCGGGACAGGGAGACACTGAAGCTTTCTTT.

The J gene is TRBJ2-1, the V gene TRBV9, with 12 nucleotides matching TRBD2. Trimming cost V 0 bases and J 7 bases; bases outside gene matches: 8. CDR1 and CDR2 (germline): SGDLS, YYNGEE. This CDR3 is built from 17 residues. The CDR3 sequence: CASSVGLTSGRINEQFF. The CDR3 DNA sequence: TGTGCCAGCAGCGTAGGCCTGACTAGCGGGAGAATAAATGAGCAGTTCTTC.

The chain recombines TRBV7-8 with TRBJ2-7; TRBD1 is a possible D gene (6 bases). Per the germline V gene, CDR1 is SGHVS and CDR2 is FQNEAQ. The V and J ends lost 4 bases and 3 bases respectively, with 16 bases between them. CDR3 length: 15 residues. This CDR3 is CASSYKTGRIYEQYF. The CDR3 nucleotides read TGTGCCAGCAGCTACAAGACAGGTAGAATCTACGAGCAGTACTTC.

This chain uses TRBV15 with TRBJ1-2; D unclear. V lost 0 bases to trimming and J lost 2 bases, with 4 bases between them. There are 13 residues in the CDR3. Looked up from germline, CDR1 is LNHNV and CDR2 is YYDKDF (reference sequence). The CDR3 region is CATSRELNYGYTF. As DNA, the CDR3 is TGTGCCACCAGCAGAGAACTAAACTATGGCTACACCTTC.

This chain joins TRBV4-3 and TRBJ2-2; 7 bases are shared with TRBD1. The CDR3 is 14 residues long. Germline V CDR1 and CDR2: LGHNA, YSLEER. With 2 bases clipped from V and 4 bases from J, the junction kept 1 base outside the gene matches. CDR3 amino acids: CASSQTGATGELFF. The CDR3 nucleotides read TGCGCCAGCAGCCAAACAGGGGCCACCGGGGAGCTGTTTTTT.

The CDR3 protein is CASSFRGSSREQYF. DNA of the CDR3: TGTGCCAGCAGTTTCCGGGGGTCCTCTAGAGAGCAGTACTTC. J is TRBJ2-7 and V is TRBV27; D possibly corresponds to TRBD2 (6 bases). The length of the CDR3 is 14 residues. The V gene's germline CDR1 is MNHEY and CDR2 SMNVEV (reference sequence). V shed 3 bases and J shed 7 bases, with 16 bases lying between them.

The chain recombines TRBV6-1 with TRBJ2-7, with TRBD1 matching over 9 bases. The CDR3 consists of 16 residues. The J segment lost 2 bases and the V segment lost 4 bases, leaving 9 bases of the junction unmatched. Per the germline V gene, CDR1 is MNHNS and CDR2 is SASEGT. The CDR3 DNA reads TGTGCCAGCAGTGCCCGGACAGGGGCGTCGACCTACGAGCAGTACTTC. Protein sequence: CASSARTGASTYEQYF.

The chain joins TRBV29-1 to TRBJ2-6; the D is unclear. The CDR3 covers 14 residues. The germline CDR1 and CDR2 sequences are SQVTM and ANQGSEA. Between the trimmed V and J ends, which lost 0 bases and 1 base, there was a span of 4 bases. The CDR3 DNA reads as TGCAGCGTTGAAGAAACTTCTGGGGCCAACGTCCTGACTTTC. As protein: CSVEETSGANVLTF.

The chain carries TRBV4-1 and TRBJ2-1; TRBD2 matches 11 bases. The germline gives CDR1 MGHRA, CDR2 YSYEKL. This CDR3 has 16 residues. Trimming cost V 1 base and J 12 bases; bases outside gene matches: 11. The CDR3 nucleotides read TGCGCCAGCAGCCAAGGTTTACTAGCGGGAGTGGAGGGGCAGTTCTTC. It is translated as CASSQGLLAGVEGQFF.

The chain is built from TRBV28 and TRBJ2-3; D remains ambiguous. The germline V gene has CDR1 MDHEN and CDR2 SYDVKM. The CDR3 consists of 12 residues. The ends were cut back, 6 bases at V and 7 bases at J, with 11 bases in the middle. The CDR3 is CASSYGVYTQYF. The CDR3 DNA reads TGTGCCAGCAGCTATGGTGTATATACGCAGTATTTT. Based on the CDR3 plus reference TRBV28 and TRBJ2-3, the full variable domain is DVKVTQSSRYLVKRTGEKVFLECVQDMDHENMFWYRQDPGLGLRLIYFSYDVKMKEKGDIPEGYSVSREKKERFSLILESASTNQTSMYLCASSYGVYTQYFGPGTRLTVL.

This clone occurred once. The genes are TRBV18 and TRBJ1-1, with no clear D. Trimming took 9 bases from V and 7 from J, leaving 12 bases between them. Looked up from germline, CDR1 is KGHSH and CDR2 is LQKENI. This CDR3 is built from 11 residues. CDR3 DNA sequence: TGTGCCAGTACGCCGGGCATTGAAGCTTTCTTT. Translated: CASTPGIEAFF.

This chain joins TRBV6-8 and TRBJ2-2; 7 bases map to TRBD1. V lost 2 bases and J lost 0; bases outside the gene matches: 9. In germline, CDR1 is MNHGY, CDR2 SAAAGT. The CDR3 has 18 amino acids. The CDR3 protein is CASSYPGTAMANTGELFF. DNA of the CDR3: TGTGCCAGCAGTTACCCCGGGACAGCGATGGCGAACACCGGGGAGCTGTTTTTT.

This clone has just one count. The chain couples TRBV2 to TRBJ2-7; D perhaps matches TRBD2 (5 bases). Germline lookup yields CDR1 SNHLY and CDR2 FYNNEI. Trimming removed 6 bases at V and 4 bases at J, with 16 bases between. The CDR3 is 14 residues long. The CDR3 here is CASSSTRAAYEQYF. The DNA of the CDR3 is TGTGCCAGCAGCTCAACTAGAGCCGCGTACGAGCAGTACTTC.

The V and J genes are TRBV6-8 and TRBJ2-7, with 7 bases fitting TRBD1. Trimming at V came to 1 base and at J to 2 bases, leaving 8 bases not matched to a gene. The CDR3 totals 16 residues. Germline values: CDR1 MNHGY, CDR2 SAAAGT. The CDR3 DNA is TGTGCCAGCAGTTACTGCCCGGGACAGACGACCTACGAGCAGTACTTC. Its protein product is CASSYCPGQTTYEQYF.

This chain links TRBV10-3 with TRBJ2-1, with 7 bases matching TRBD2. V lost 7 bases, J lost 8 bases, and 8 bases stayed unmatched. Germline V CDR1 and CDR2: ENHRY, SYGVKD. The CDR3 spans 13 residues. The DNA of the CDR3 is TGTGCCATCAATGGACTAGATACCGATGAGCAGTTCTTC. It translates to CAINGLDTDEQFF.

The rearrangement links TRBV15 to TRBJ1-1; 9 nucleotides line up with TRBD1. Germline CDR1 LNHNV, CDR2 YYDKDF (reference sequence). The CDR3 has 17 residues. With V trimmed by 5 bases and J by 7 bases, 17 bases remained unmatched. The CDR3 region is CATSSPGQGRGEVEAFF. Here the CDR3 DNA reads TGTGCCACCAGCTCCCCGGGACAGGGCAGGGGAGAAGTTGAAGCTTTCTTT.

The V call is TRBV18, the J call TRBJ1-2; the D is unclear. Trimming shortened V by 0 bases and J by 2 bases, and 10 bases separated the two germline ends. CDR3 length equals 15 residues. Germline-derived CDR1 and CDR2 are KGHSH and LQKENI. The DNA for the CDR3 is TGTGCCAGCTCACCACCGGGCTCGGGGAACTATGGCTACACCTTC. As protein: CASSPPGSGNYGYTF. Combining the CDR3 with reference TRBV18 and TRBJ1-2 gives the whole variable domain NAGVMQNPRHLVRRRGQEARLRCSPMKGHSHVYWYRQLPEEGLKFMVYLQKENIIDESGMPKERFSAEFPKEGPSILRIQQVVRGDSAAYFCASSPPGSGNYGYTFGSGTRLTVV.

The chain combines TRBV28 with TRBJ2-1; D not resolved. Trimming stripped 9 bases from V and 6 bases from J, with 12 bases between. This CDR3 is 12 amino acids long. Germline V gives CDR1 MDHEN, CDR2 SYDVKM. The CDR3: CASRGRSNEQFF. Here the CDR3 DNA reads TGTGCCAGTCGTGGGCGGAGCAATGAGCAGTTCTTC.

The chain employs TRBV11-2 and TRBJ2-7; 12 bases agree with TRBD2. The ends lost 4 bases at V and 3 bases at J; junction bases unmatched: 1. The germline V gene has CDR1 SGHAT and CDR2 FQNNGV. CDR3 length: 14 residues. The CDR3 DNA reads as TGTGCCAGCAGCTGGGGACTAGCGGGCTACGAGCAGTACTTC. It yields the protein CASSWGLAGYEQYF.

V is TRBV27 and J is TRBJ1-1; D gene unclear. This CDR3 spans 15 amino acids. The germline CDR1 and CDR2 sequences are MNHEY and SMNVEV (reference sequence). Deletions cut 4 bases from V and 1 base from J, with 13 bases between. This CDR3 reads CASSSYSPPNTEAFF. In nucleotides, the CDR3 is TGTGCCAGCAGTTCCTATTCACCCCCGAACACTGAAGCTTTCTTT.

The genes are TRBV6-6 and TRBJ1-5; 7 nucleotides match TRBD1. CDR1 is MNHNY and CDR2 is SVGAGI in the germline V gene (reference sequence). J lost 15 bases, V lost 0 bases, and 8 bases had no gene match. CDR3 length: 13 residues. In nucleotides, the CDR3 is TGTGCCAGCAGTTACTCAGCTCGGGGGGACAGGCATTTT. Protein: CASSYSARGDRHF.

The rearrangement links TRBV13 to TRBJ2-7; 7 bases align to TRBD1. Germline lookup yields CDR1 PRHDT and CDR2 FYEKMQ (reference sequence). CDR3 length: 15 amino acids. Losses at the gene ends were 5 bases for V and 0 bases for J; bases not matched to a gene: 7. The CDR3 nucleotides are TGTGCCAGCAGCGCAAAACAGGGGCGCTCCTACGAGCAGTACTTC. It yields the protein CASSAKQGRSYEQYF.